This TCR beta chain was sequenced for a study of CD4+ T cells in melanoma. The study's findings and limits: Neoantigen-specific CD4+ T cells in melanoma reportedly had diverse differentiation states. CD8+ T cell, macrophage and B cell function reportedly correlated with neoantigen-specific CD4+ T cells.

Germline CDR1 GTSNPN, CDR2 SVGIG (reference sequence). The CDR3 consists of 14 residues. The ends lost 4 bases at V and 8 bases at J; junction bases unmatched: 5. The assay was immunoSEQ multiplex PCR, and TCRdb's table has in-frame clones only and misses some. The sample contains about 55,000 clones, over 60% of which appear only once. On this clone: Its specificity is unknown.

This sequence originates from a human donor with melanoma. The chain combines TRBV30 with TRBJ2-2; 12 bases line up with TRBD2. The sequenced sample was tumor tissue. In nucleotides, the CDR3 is TGTGCCTGGAACCTCGGGACTAGCGGGGGGGAGCTGTTTTTT. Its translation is CAWNLGTSGGELFF.